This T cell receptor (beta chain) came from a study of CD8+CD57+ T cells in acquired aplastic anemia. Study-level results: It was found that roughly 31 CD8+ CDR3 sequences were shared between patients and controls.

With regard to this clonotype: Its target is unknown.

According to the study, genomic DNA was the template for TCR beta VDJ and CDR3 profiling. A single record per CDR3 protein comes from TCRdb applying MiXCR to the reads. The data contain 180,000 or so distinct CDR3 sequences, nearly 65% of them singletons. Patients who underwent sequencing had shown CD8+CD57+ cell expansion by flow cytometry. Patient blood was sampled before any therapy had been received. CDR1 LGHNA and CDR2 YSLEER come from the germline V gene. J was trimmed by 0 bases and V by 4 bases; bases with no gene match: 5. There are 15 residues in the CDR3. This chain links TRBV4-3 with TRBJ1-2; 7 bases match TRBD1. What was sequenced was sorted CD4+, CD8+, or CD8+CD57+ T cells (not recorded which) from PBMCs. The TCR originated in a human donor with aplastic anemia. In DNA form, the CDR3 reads TGCGCCAGCAGCCCTCAGACAGGGACTAACTATGGCTACACCTTC. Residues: CASSPQTGTNYGYTF.